This TCR beta chain derives from a study of T-cell memory formation after mild COVID-19 (dated by TCRdb to about 2021). About the investigation overall: TCR sequence clusters from the two donors were found to be largely donor specific. The cohort was made up of two young adult volunteers, one female and one male, who were previously healthy. In two donors, T-cell clones that expanded and contracted after mild COVID-19 were tracked by sequencing TCRalpha and TCRbeta repertoires over time. Overall study results and their limits: Contracting CD4+ clones were found mainly in CM and EM memory subsets, while CD8+ clones were enriched in EMRA. Clones contracting from day 15 to 85 had balanced CD4/CD8 phenotypes, while a second wave expanding from day 15 to 37 was biased towards CD4+. Some responding clones were found in pre-infection memory, which suggests that pre-existing cross-reactive memory T cells took part in the SARS-CoV-2 response. Only a couple of mild cases were covered in the study, and larger cohorts including severe cases with pre-infection samples were considered necessary. SARS-CoV-2 specificity of the second-wave clones peaking on day 37 was not confirmed.

These reads were obtained on an Illumina NovaSeq 6000. TCRalpha and TCRbeta cDNA libraries were constructed by 5'RACE with constant-segment primers, with sample barcodes and unique molecular identifiers being introduced. Trizol reagent was used to extract RNA from every sample. The libraries were amplified in two PCR steps, and the second step added a second sample barcode and Illumina TruSeq adapters. Sequencing of the libraries was done on an Illumina NovaSeq, producing 2 x 150 bp paired-end reads. The authors processed their data as follows. With migec v1.2.7, reads were demultiplexed and then collapsed into UMI-guided consensus sequences. Using mixcr v2.1.11, UMI consensuses were aligned to TRA and TRB V and J templates and then assembled into clonotypes. Clonotypes were classified as expanded or contracted when called significant by both edgeR and NoisET, with noise models trained on biological replicates. For edgeR calls, the thresholds were a false discovery rate-adjusted p below 0.01 and a log2 fold-change of 1. As an exploratory analysis of dynamics, max-normalized trajectories of the 1000 most abundant clonotypes were examined with PCA combined with hierarchical clustering. The CD4 or CD8 phenotype of responding clones was assigned using the separately sequenced CD4+ and CD8+ repertoires. TCRdb took the public reads, trimmed them with fastp at Q25, ran MiXCR for clone calling and kept in-frame beta chains. One record per CDR3 amino acid sequence lists the most common genes and DNA. The V and J calls were not made by the authors but by TCRdb's processing. The sample table records roughly 250,000 distinct CDR3 sequences; over 15% of these occur just once. The ten largest clones capture around 21% of the sample.

V gives up 3 bases and J gives up 2 bases, and the segment between their germline ends measures 14 bases. From cysteine to valine, the CDR3 is 15 amino acids long. The only DNA kept is the CDR3, 45 bases in frame from the first base. The germline V gene encodes CDR1 MNHNY and CDR2 SVGAGI (reference sequence). Ficoll-Paque density gradient centrifugation was used to isolate PBMCs. The sample holds a few counts of this clonotype. It has no known antigen specificity. There are no base qualities to consult, and no much larger clone falls within one base. The chain is made from TRBV6-6 and TRBJ2-7, with TRBD2 as a weak D call on 5 bases. The sample was PBMCs or a T cell subset sorted from them (not recorded which). This TCR was sampled from a man between 18 and 35 years old who had mild COVID-19 (a few samples of this study predate the infection). The sample titles of this study are shuffled in the database, so cell type and time point are left out; the donor was told from shared clones. The DNA is TGTGCCAGCAGTTATGGCGGGCCCTCAGCCTACGAGCAGTACGTC. This gives the protein CASSYGGPSAYEQYV.